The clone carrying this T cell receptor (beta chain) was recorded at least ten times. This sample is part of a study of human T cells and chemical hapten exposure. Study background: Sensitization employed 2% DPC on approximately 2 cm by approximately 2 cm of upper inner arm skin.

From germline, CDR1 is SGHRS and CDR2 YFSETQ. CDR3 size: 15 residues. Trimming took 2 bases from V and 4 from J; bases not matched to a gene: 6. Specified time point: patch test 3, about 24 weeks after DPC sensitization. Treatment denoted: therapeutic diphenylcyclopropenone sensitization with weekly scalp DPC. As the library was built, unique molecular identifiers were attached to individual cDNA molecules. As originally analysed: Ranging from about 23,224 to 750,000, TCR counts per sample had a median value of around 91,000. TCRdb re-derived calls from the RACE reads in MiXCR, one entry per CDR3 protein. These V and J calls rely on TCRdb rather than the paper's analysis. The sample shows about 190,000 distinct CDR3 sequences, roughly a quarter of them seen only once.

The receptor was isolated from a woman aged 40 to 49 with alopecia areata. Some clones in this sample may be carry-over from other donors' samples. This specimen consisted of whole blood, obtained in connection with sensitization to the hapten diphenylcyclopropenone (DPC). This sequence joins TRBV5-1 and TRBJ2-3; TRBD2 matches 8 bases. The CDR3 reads CASSLAQGLADTQYF. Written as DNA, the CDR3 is TGCGCCAGCAGCTTAGCTCAGGGACTAGCAGATACGCAGTATTTT.